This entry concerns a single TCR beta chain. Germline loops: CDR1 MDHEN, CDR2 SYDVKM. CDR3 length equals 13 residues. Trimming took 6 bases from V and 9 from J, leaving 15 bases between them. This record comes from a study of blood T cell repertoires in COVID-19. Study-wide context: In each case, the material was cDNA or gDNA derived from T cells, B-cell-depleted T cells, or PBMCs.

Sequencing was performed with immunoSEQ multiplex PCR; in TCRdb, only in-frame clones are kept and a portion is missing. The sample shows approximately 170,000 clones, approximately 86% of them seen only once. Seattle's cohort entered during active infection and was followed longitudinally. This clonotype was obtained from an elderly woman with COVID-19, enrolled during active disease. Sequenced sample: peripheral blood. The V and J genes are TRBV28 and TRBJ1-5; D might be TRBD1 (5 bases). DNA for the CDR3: TGTGCCAGCAGATTGGGGCCCTCCGGGCCCCAGCATTTT. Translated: CASRLGPSGPQHF.